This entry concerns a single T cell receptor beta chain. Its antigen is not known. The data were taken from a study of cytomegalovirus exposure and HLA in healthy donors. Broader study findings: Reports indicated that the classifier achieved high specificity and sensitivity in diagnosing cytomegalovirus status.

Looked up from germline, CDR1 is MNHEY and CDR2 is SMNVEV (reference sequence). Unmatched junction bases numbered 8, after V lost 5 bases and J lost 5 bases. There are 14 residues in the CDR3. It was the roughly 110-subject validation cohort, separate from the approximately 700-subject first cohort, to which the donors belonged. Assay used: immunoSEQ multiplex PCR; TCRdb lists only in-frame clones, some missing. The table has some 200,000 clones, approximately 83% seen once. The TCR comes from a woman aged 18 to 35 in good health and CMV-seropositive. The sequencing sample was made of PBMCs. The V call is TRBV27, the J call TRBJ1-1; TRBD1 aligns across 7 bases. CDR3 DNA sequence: TGTGCCAGCAGTACCTACAGGGGAAGGACTGAAGCTTTCTTT. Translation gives CASSTYRGRTEAFF.